The 32 T cell receptor beta chains below come from one sample, sequenced in a study of T cell responses to AZD1222 COVID-19 vaccine (dated by TCRdb to 2020 to 2022). The method behind the library was the immunoSEQ multiplex PCR assay. TCRdb took this table from immuneACCESS and kept in-frame rearrangements with V and J called. Such tables lack part of the clones; where checked against another copy, unresolved V genes explain under half of the gap, and the rest is unexplained. Recorded for this sample are some 190,000 clones; about 86% of them occurred a single time. 6% to 8.5% of the sample goes to the ten largest clones. The intended sense of this specimen's time point label: baseline before first vaccination. This specimen consisted of peripheral blood, obtained on day 0 of AZD1222 vaccination. Receptor source: an adult in good health.

V usage is TRBV11-2 and J usage is TRBJ2-5, with D unclear. Germline V gene lookup returns CDR1 SGHAT and CDR2 FQNNGV. V was clipped by 5 bases and J by 4 bases, with 5 bases between them. The CDR3 totals 11 residues. CDR3 bases: TGTGCCAGCAGCCCTGGAGAGACCCAGTACTTC. The encoded protein is CASSPGETQYF.

The gene calls are TRBV30 and TRBJ1-4; D gene ambiguous. Trimming cost V 1 base and J 1 base, with 16 bases left between them. The V gene's germline CDR1 is GTSNPN and CDR2 SVGIG (reference sequence). The CDR3 has 17 residues. The DNA of the CDR3 is TGTGCCTGGAGTGCGGGTTCAGGTGCGGGAACTAATGAAAAACTGTTTTTT. Its protein is CAWSAGSGAGTNEKLFF.

J is TRBJ2-1 and V is TRBV15, with 8 bases aligning to TRBD1. Looked up from germline, CDR1 is LNHNV and CDR2 is YYDKDF (reference sequence). The V and J ends lost 1 base and 9 bases, in that order; junction bases with no gene match: 8. The CDR3 is 15 amino acids. CDR3 nucleotide sequence: TGTGCCACCAGCAGAGTGGGACAGGCTACAGCTGAGCAGTTCTTC. This codes for CATSRVGQATAEQFF. The full variable domain, its missing parts supplied by reference TRBV15 and TRBJ2-1, is DAMVIQNPRYQVTQFGKPVTLSCSQTLNHNVMYWYQQKSSQAPKLLFHYYDKDFNNEADTPDNFQSRRPNTSFCFLDIRSPGLGDTAMYLCATSRVGQATAEQFFGPGTRLTVL.

This clone came up a few times. V is TRBV6-5 and J is TRBJ1-1; D possibly corresponds to TRBD1 (6 bases). The CDR3 is 15 amino acids. V lost 6 bases to trimming and J lost 1 base, with 15 bases between them. Germline V gene sequence: CDR1 MNHEY, CDR2 SVGAGI. As DNA, the CDR3 is TGTGCCAGCAGGGCGACAGGCGCTCCGAACACTGAAGCTTTCTTT. Translation: CASRATGAPNTEAFF.

The chain carries TRBV10-2 and TRBJ1-5, with unresolved D. Germline V gene lookup returns CDR1 WSHSY and CDR2 SAAADI. V gave up 0 bases and J gave up 6 bases, with 9 bases separating them. This CDR3 has 14 residues. The CDR3: CASSESVASQPQHF. The CDR3 DNA follows: TGCGCCAGCAGTGAGTCAGTAGCTAGTCAGCCCCAGCATTTT.

The chain recombines TRBV15 with TRBJ2-1; 8 bases are a match to TRBD2. CDR3 length: 16 amino acids. Germline trimming cut 5 bases from V and 6 bases from J; bases unmatched to any gene: 12. Germline values: CDR1 LNHNV, CDR2 YYDKDF (reference sequence). The CDR3 nucleotides read TGTGCCACCAGCCCCCGCCCTAGCGGGCCTTCCAATGAGCAGTTCTTC. It codes for CATSPRPSGPSNEQFF.

The chain employs TRBV12-3 or TRBV12-4 and TRBJ1-2; weak D call: TRBD1 (5 bases). This CDR3 has 13 amino acids. V was pared by 3 bases and J by 2 bases, with 7 bases between. CDR3 in amino acids: CASSFDRNYGYTF. DNA of the CDR3: TGTGCCAGCAGTTTCGACAGAAACTATGGCTACACCTTC.

The genes are TRBV5-5 and TRBJ1-2; perhaps TRBD1 as D (5 bases). V was clipped by 6 bases and J by 4 bases, with 16 bases between them. The CDR3 is 14 amino acids. Looked up from germline, CDR1 is SGHKS and CDR2 is YYEKEE (reference sequence). The CDR3: CASKTHQGVYGYTF. CDR3 sequence (DNA): TGTGCCAGCAAGACACACCAAGGGGTCTATGGCTACACCTTC.

This clone was seen once. V is TRBV6-5 and J is TRBJ2-3; 8 bases are shared with TRBD2. This CDR3 comprises 16 residues. Germline V lookup: CDR1 MNHEY, CDR2 SVGAGI. Germline trimming cut 4 bases from V and 2 bases from J; bases unmatched to any gene: 8. In nucleotides, the CDR3 is TGTGCCAGCAGTTTCGGGGCGGGGGGAATCACAGATACGCAGTATTTT. As protein: CASSFGAGGITDTQYF.

This chain joins TRBV7-2 and TRBJ1-1; perhaps TRBD1 as D (5 bases). Germline assignment: CDR1 SGHTA and CDR2 FQGNSA. Trimming took 2 bases from V and 10 from J, leaving 14 bases between them. This CDR3 comprises 13 residues. This chain's CDR3 is CASSLTGGFVAFF. Written as DNA, the CDR3 is TGTGCCAGCAGCTTAACCGGGGGGTTTGTAGCTTTCTTT.

The chain employs TRBV6-5 and TRBJ2-3; 9 bases are shared with TRBD2. The length of the CDR3 is 13 residues. V was pared by 6 bases and J by 14 bases, with 12 bases of the junction left unmatched. Per the germline V gene, CDR1 is MNHEY and CDR2 is SVGAGI. The CDR3, as DNA: TGTGCCAGCAGATACGACTGGCGGGGGGGCCTGTATTTT. Protein sequence: CASRYDWRGGLYF.

The genes are TRBV5-1 and TRBJ1-5, with D unresolved. Germline V gene sequence: CDR1 SGHRS, CDR2 YFSETQ. Trimming took 1 base from V and 1 from J, leaving 9 bases between them. The CDR3 contains 15 residues. In DNA, the CDR3 is TGCGCCAGCAGCTTGTCGGGAAGGAGCAATCAGCCCCAGCATTTT. It encodes CASSLSGRSNQPQHF.

This clone was found a few times. The CDR3 nucleotides are TGTGCCAGCAGCTTAAGGGGGGCCCAAGGAGATACGCAGTATTTT. Its protein product is CASSLRGAQGDTQYF. The chain couples TRBV11-2 to TRBJ2-3; D assignment may be TRBD1 or TRBD2 (6 bases each). The CDR3 sequence is 15 residues long. The germline V gene has CDR1 SGHAT and CDR2 FQNNGV. Trimming removed 2 bases at V and 5 bases at J, with 14 bases between.

V gene TRBV27 combines with J gene TRBJ2-3, with a possible D match to TRBD2 (5 bases). V lost 6 bases, J lost 0 bases, and 13 bases lay in between. The CDR3 length is 15 residues. CDR1 is MNHEY, CDR2 SMNVEV, per germline (reference sequence). The CDR3 here is CASSRGFGSTDTQYF. For the CDR3, the DNA is TGTGCCAGCAGCCGGGGTTTCGGTAGCACAGATACGCAGTATTTT.

V and J are TRBV5-1 and TRBJ1-2, with 9 bases matching TRBD1. CDR1 and CDR2 from the germline V gene are SGHRS and YFSETQ. The V and J ends lost 6 bases and 3 bases, in that order; junction bases with no gene match: 9. There are 15 residues in the CDR3. The CDR3 DNA follows: TGCGCCAGCAACCTCAGGACAGGGGACCACTATGGCTACACCTTC. Its translation is CASNLRTGDHYGYTF.

The chain links TRBV2 to TRBJ1-5, with 10 bases lining up with TRBD1. Per germline, CDR1 SNHLY and CDR2 FYNNEI. V shed 6 bases and J 5 bases; nucleotides not matched to a gene: 4. The CDR3 sequence is 14 residues long. The CDR3 sequence is CASRGTGAYQPQHF. As DNA, the CDR3 is TGTGCCAGCAGGGGGACAGGGGCTTATCAGCCCCAGCATTTT.

V and J are TRBV15 and TRBJ1-5; TRBD1 agrees at 9 bases. The CDR3 length is 16 residues. V dropped 0 bases and J dropped 6; count of bases not matched to a gene: 6. Germline values: CDR1 LNHNV, CDR2 YYDKDF (reference sequence). As DNA, the CDR3 is TGTGCCACCAGCAGAGAGGGACAGGGCTCAGGTCAGCCCCAGCATTTT. It codes for CATSREGQGSGQPQHF.

This clone has just one count. The J gene is TRBJ2-3, the V gene TRBV7-3; D may match TRBD1 or TRBD2 (5 bases each). The CDR3 has 16 amino acids. V lost 2 bases, J lost 4 bases, and 16 bases lay in between. Germline assignment: CDR1 SGHTA and CDR2 FQGTGA. The CDR3 sequence is CASSLLSGRQSDTQYF. DNA for the CDR3: TGTGCCAGCAGCTTATTGTCGGGACGCCAATCAGATACGCAGTATTTT.

The chain employs TRBV6-5 and TRBJ1-2; D is unresolved. V lost 4 bases, J lost 2 bases, and 11 bases lay in between. The CDR3 contains 14 residues. Germline V CDR1 and CDR2: MNHEY, SVGAGI. The DNA of the CDR3 is TGTGCCAGCAGTTTTGGAGATGTAAACTATGGCTACACCTTC. Translation gives CASSFGDVNYGYTF.

The chain combines TRBV24-1 with TRBJ1-2, with TRBD1 matching 7 bases. V lost 4 bases, J lost 2 bases, and 6 bases stayed unmatched. Germline CDR1 is KGHDR and CDR2 is SFDVKD. The CDR3 totals 15 residues. CDR3 sequence: CATSDPGQLNYGYTF. CDR3 DNA: TGTGCCACCAGTGACCCGGGACAGCTCAACTATGGCTACACCTTC.

The V call is TRBV7-7, the J call TRBJ2-2; tentative D call: TRBD2 (6 bases). The ends were cut back, 3 bases at V and 5 bases at J, with 10 bases in the middle. Looked up from germline, CDR1 is SSHAT and CDR2 is FNYEAQ (reference sequence). The CDR3 is 14 residues long. CDR3 region: CASSFRAGTGELFF. As DNA, the CDR3 is TGTGCCAGCAGCTTTCGAGCGGGTACCGGGGAGCTGTTTTTT.

The V call is TRBV6-5, the J call TRBJ2-7, with a weak D call TRBD2 (5 bases). The germline V gene encodes CDR1 MNHEY and CDR2 SVGAGI. The V gene lost 1 base and the J gene lost 5 bases, with 12 bases spanning the gap. The CDR3 is 14 residues long. The CDR3 DNA follows: TGTGCCAGCAGTTACTGGGGAGATCGCGACGAGCAGTACTTC. Translated: CASSYWGDRDEQYF.

The rearrangement uses TRBV6-5 and TRBJ1-2; D is unclear. This CDR3 has 13 amino acids. The germline CDR1 and CDR2 sequences are MNHEY and SVGAGI. V shed 6 bases and J shed 0 bases, with 8 bases lying between them. The CDR3 region is CASRALANYGYTF. As DNA, the CDR3 is TGTGCCAGCAGGGCCCTAGCTAACTATGGCTACACCTTC.

V and J are TRBV4-1 and TRBJ1-1; TRBD1 aligns across 10 bases. The germline V gene has CDR1 MGHRA and CDR2 YSYEKL. The junction had 11 bases not matched to a gene; V was cut back by 8 bases and J by 5 bases. The CDR3 runs 15 residues. The CDR3 nucleotides read TGCGCCAGCGGCAGCCCGGGACAGGGGAGGACTGAAGCTTTCTTT. It is translated as CASGSPGQGRTEAFF.

The sample holds one count of this clone. V usage is TRBV5-4 and J usage is TRBJ2-7; 8 bases match TRBD1. Germline assignment: CDR1 SGHNT and CDR2 YYREEE (reference sequence). Trimming at V came to 4 bases and at J to 3 bases, leaving 6 bases not matched to a gene. The CDR3 is made up of 14 amino acids. The CDR3 is CASSLSTGGYEQYF. The CDR3 bases are TGTGCCAGCAGCCTTTCAACAGGGGGCTACGAGCAGTACTTC. The full variable domain, its missing parts supplied by reference TRBV5-4 and TRBJ2-7, is ETGVTQSPTHLIKTRGQQVTLRCSSQSGHNTVSWYQQALGQGPQFIFQYYREEENGRGNFPPRFSGLQFPNYSSELNVNALELDDSALYLCASSLSTGGYEQYFGPGTRLTVT.

The chain is built from TRBV5-4 and TRBJ1-5; D remains unclear. From germline, CDR1 is SGHNT and CDR2 YYREEE (reference sequence). CDR3 length: 12 residues. The V and J ends lost 1 base and 3 bases respectively, with 2 bases between them. CDR3 sequence: CASSLYNQPQHF. CDR3 DNA sequence: TGTGCCAGCAGCTTGTACAATCAGCCCCAGCATTTT. Filled out from reference TRBV5-4 and TRBJ1-5, the complete variable domain reads ETGVTQSPTHLIKTRGQQVTLRCSSQSGHNTVSWYQQALGQGPQFIFQYYREEENGRGNFPPRFSGLQFPNYSSELNVNALELDDSALYLCASSLYNQPQHFGDGTRLSIL.

The gene calls are TRBV11-3 and TRBJ1-3, with D perhaps matching TRBD1 (5 bases). The CDR3 is 13 amino acids. Germline-derived CDR1 and CDR2 are SGHNT and YENEEA. With 3 bases removed from V and 2 bases from J, the gap between germline ends came to 5 bases. DNA for the CDR3: TGTGCCAGCAGCTTGGGGGCTGGAAACACCATATATTTT. It yields the protein CASSLGAGNTIYF.

Only one count was recorded for this clone. The chain is built from TRBV5-4 and TRBJ1-2, with 7 bases that match TRBD1. The germline gives CDR1 SGHNT, CDR2 YYREEE (reference sequence). This CDR3 comprises 15 residues. The junction had 11 bases not matched to a gene; V was cut back by 4 bases and J by 5 bases. DNA of the CDR3: TGTGCCAGCAGCCTCGGGACAGCTCTGCATTATGGCTACACCTTC. This sequence encodes CASSLGTALHYGYTF.

V usage is TRBV12-5 and J usage is TRBJ1-2; TRBD1 might be the D (6 bases). The V end was cut by 0 bases, the J end by 4 bases, with 9 bases between. From germline, CDR1 is LGHNT and CDR2 FRNRAP. The CDR3 covers 14 residues. Here the CDR3 reads CASGLVRGGYGYTF. The CDR3, as DNA: TGTGCTAGTGGTTTGGTACGAGGGGGCTATGGCTACACCTTC.

The chain uses TRBV5-1 and TRBJ1-2; 9 nucleotides line up with TRBD1. Trimming cost V 8 bases and J 6 bases; bases outside gene matches: 14. This CDR3 contains 15 residues. Germline CDR1 SGHRS, CDR2 YFSETQ. In DNA, the CDR3 is TGCGCCAGTGGGACAGGGACAGATCGTCTGAATGGCTACACCTTC. Protein: CASGTGTDRLNGYTF.

The rearrangement joins TRBV6-5 to TRBJ2-7, with 9 positions matching TRBD1. The germline CDR1 and CDR2 sequences are MNHEY and SVGAGI. The CDR3 covers 14 residues. The V and J ends lost 5 bases and 3 bases, in that order; junction bases with no gene match: 5. CDR3 sequence (DNA): TGTGCCAGCAGTCGAGGACAGGGGCACTACGAGCAGTACTTC. This gives the protein CASSRGQGHYEQYF.

This rearrangement joins TRBV10-1 to TRBJ1-3; D ambiguous. The germline V and J ends were trimmed by 6 bases and 0 bases, with 9 bases remaining between them. This CDR3 region has 14 residues. Germline V lookup: CDR1 WNHNN, CDR2 SYGVQD (reference sequence). DNA for the CDR3: TGCGCCAGCAGCCCGAGGAGCTCTGGAAACACCATATATTTT. It translates to CASSPRSSGNTIYF.